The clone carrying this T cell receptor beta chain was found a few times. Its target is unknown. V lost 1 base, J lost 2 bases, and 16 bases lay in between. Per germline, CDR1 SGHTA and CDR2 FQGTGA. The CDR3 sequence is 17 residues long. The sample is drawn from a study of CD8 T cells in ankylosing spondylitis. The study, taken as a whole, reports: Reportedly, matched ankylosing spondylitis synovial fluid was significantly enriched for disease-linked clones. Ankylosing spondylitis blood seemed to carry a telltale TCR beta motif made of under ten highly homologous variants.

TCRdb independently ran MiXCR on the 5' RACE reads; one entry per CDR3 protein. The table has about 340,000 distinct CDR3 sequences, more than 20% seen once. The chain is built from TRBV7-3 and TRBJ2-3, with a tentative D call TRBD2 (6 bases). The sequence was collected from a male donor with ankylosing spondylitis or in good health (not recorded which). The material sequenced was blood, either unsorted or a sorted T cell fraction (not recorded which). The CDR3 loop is CASSLKVSSDNTDTQYF. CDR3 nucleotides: TGTGCCAGCAGCTTAAAAGTTTCTAGCGACAACACAGATACGCAGTATTTT.